The clone carrying this T cell receptor (beta chain) was seen repeatedly, ten times or more. What it recognizes is unknown. The source of the sample is a study of neurological immune-mediated disorders. Study results and caveats: No CDR3 amino acid sequences were shared by expanded clones across subjects, suggesting private repertoires in all groups.

Synthesis of cDNA was carried out by template-switch 5'RACE. The reaction used 10-nucleotide random UMIs. TCRdb fed the 5' RACE reads into MiXCR, producing one record per CDR3 protein. The sample holds more than 35,000 distinct CDR3 sequences, about 6% seen once. The CDR3 has 17 amino acids. The germline V gene has CDR1 SGHKS and CDR2 YYEKEE (reference sequence). The junction had 7 bases not matched to a gene; V was cut back by 3 bases and J by 6 bases. Sorted libraries drew on approximately 960,000 CD4+ or CD8+ T cells. The chain couples TRBV5-5 to TRBJ2-2, with TRBD2 identical over 14 bases. This TCR derives from a woman aged 35 to 49 in good health. Sample: CD4+ T cells from blood. CDR3 in DNA: TGTGCCAGCAGCTCTGGACTAGCGGGAGGCGCAGCCGGGGAGCTGTTTTTT. This translates into CASSSGLAGGAAGELFF.